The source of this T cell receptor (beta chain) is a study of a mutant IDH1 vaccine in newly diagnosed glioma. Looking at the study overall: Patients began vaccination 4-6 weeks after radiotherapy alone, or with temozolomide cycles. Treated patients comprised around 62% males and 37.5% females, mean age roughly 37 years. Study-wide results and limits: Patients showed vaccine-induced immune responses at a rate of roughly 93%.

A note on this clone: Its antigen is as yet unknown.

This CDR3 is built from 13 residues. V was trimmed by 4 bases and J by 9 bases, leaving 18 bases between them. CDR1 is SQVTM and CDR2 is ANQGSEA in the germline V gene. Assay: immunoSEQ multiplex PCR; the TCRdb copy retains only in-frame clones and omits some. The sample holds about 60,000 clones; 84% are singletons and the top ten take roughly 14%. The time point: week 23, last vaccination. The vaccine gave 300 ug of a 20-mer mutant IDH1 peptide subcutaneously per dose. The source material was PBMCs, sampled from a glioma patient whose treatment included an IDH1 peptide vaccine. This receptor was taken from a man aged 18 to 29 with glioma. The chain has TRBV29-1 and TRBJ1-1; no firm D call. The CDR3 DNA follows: TGCAGCGTTGTGCTCGAACGGGGTATGAAAGCTTTCTTT. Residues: CSVVLERGMKAFF.